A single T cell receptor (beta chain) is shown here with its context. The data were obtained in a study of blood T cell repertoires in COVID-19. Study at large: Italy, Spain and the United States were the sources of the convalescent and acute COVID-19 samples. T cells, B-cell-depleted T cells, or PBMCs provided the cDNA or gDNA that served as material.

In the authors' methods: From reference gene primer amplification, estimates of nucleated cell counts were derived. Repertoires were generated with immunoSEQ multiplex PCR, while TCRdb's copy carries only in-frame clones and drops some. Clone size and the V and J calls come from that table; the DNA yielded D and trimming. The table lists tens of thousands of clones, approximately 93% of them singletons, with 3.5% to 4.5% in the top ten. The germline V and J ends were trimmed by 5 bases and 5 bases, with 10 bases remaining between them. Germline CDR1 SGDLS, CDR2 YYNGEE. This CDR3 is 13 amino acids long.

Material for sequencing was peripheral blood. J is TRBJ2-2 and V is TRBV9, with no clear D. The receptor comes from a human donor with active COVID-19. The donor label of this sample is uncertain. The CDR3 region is CASSWSLTGELFF. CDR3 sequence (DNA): TGTGCCAGCAGTTGGAGTCTTACCGGGGAGCTGTTTTTT.